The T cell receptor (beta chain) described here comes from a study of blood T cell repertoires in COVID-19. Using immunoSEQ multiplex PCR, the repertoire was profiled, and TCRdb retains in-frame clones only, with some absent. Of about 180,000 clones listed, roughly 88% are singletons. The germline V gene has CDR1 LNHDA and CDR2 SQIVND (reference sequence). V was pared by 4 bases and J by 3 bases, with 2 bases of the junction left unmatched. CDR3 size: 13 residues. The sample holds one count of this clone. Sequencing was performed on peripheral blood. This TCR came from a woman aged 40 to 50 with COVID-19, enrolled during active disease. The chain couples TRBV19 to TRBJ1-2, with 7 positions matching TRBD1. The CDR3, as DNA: TGTGCCAGTAGTAGAACAGGGGACTATGGCTACACCTTC. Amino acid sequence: CASSRTGDYGYTF.